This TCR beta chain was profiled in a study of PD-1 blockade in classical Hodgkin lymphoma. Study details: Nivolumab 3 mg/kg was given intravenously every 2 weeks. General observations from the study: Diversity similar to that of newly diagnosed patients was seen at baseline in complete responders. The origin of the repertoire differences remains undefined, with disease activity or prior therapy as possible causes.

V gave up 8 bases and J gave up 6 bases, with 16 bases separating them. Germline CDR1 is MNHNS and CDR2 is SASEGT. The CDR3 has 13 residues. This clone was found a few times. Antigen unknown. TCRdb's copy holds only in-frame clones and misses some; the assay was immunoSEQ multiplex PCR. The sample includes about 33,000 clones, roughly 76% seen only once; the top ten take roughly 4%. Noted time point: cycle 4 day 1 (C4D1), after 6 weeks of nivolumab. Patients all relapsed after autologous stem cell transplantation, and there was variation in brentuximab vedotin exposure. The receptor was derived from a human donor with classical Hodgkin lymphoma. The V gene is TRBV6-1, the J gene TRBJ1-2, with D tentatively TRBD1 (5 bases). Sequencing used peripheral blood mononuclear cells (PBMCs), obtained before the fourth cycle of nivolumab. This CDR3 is CASCIDGADGYTF. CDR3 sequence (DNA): TGTGCCAGCTGTATAGATGGGGCGGATGGCTACACCTTC.